This entry describes one T cell receptor beta chain. Its target is not known. Version v3.0 of the immunoSEQ assay ran at survey level. Profiled with immunoSEQ multiplex PCR; TCRdb holds only in-frame clones, not every one. The repertoire holds fewer than 35,000 clones, with about three quarters as singletons. The data were obtained in a study of long-term antiretroviral therapy in people with HIV. As for the study in general: In the earliest collections, sampling predates the 2015 immediate-ART recommendation by about a decade. General observations from the study: ART adherence was not documented, and neither viral resistance nor therapy changes had any data. HIV repertoires showed narrower CDR3 length ranges than controls. The study found that diversity rose after ART but stayed below transplant donor controls.

CDR1 GTSNPN and CDR2 SVGIG come from the germline V gene (reference sequence). Trimming stripped 0 bases from V and 2 bases from J, with 10 bases between. CDR3 length: 14 amino acids. V gene TRBV30 combines with J gene TRBJ1-2; D remains ambiguous. This sample comprised unsorted PBMCs, obtained 3.1 years after starting antiretroviral therapy. The source of this sequence is a woman between 45 and 60 years old with HIV. CDR3 in DNA: TGTGCCTGGAGTGTACAAGTTCCGAACTATGGCTACACCTTC. Its protein product is CAWSVQVPNYGYTF.